A single sample gave rise to the 5 T cell receptor beta chains below, sequenced in a study of beta chain features in type 1 diabetes. The investigators reverse transcribed all of the isolated RNA, so they sequenced expressed TCRB transcripts. Assay: immunoSEQ multiplex PCR; the TCRdb copy retains only in-frame clones and omits some. The table has a few hundred thousand clones, 8% to 13% seen once; the top ten hold roughly 0.014%. The sequenced sample consisted of naive CD4+ T cells from blood. The receptors come from a woman younger than 45 in good health.

This clone was counted only a few times. The chain carries TRBV30 and TRBJ2-7, with a possible D match to TRBD2 (6 bases). The CDR3 contains 14 residues. V shed 2 bases and J shed 1 base, with 12 bases lying between them. CDR1 is GTSNPN, CDR2 SVGIG, per germline (reference sequence). CDR3: CAWSSGGTSYEQYF. As DNA, the CDR3 is TGTGCCTGGAGTTCAGGCGGGACGTCCTACGAGCAGTACTTC.

The genes are TRBV10-3 and TRBJ2-3; D not resolved. The CDR3 spans 12 residues. V was cut by 4 bases and J by 4 bases, with 6 bases left in between. The germline V gene has CDR1 ENHRY and CDR2 SYGVKD. DNA for the CDR3: TGTGCCATCAGTGGGCCCGCAGATACGCAGTATTTT. Encoded protein: CAISGPADTQYF.

This clone was picked up a small number of times. V usage is TRBV5-1 and J usage is TRBJ2-1, with no clear D. The CDR3 has 15 residues. Germline lookup yields CDR1 SGHRS and CDR2 YFSETQ. The ends were cut back, 4 bases at V and 8 bases at J, with 19 bases in the middle. The CDR3 region is CASSLRPGAIDEQFF. The CDR3 DNA follows: TGCGCCAGCAGCCTACGACCCGGAGCGATAGATGAGCAGTTCTTC.

The V gene is TRBV7-2, the J gene TRBJ2-2, with TRBD2 matching 13 bases. The germline CDR1 and CDR2 sequences are SGHTA and FQGNSA. CDR3 size: 16 residues. V gave up 4 bases and J gave up 3 bases; unmatched junction bases: 2. The CDR3 DNA follows: TGTGCCAGCAGCTGGACTAGCGGGAGAGACACCGGGGAGCTGTTTTTT. Protein sequence: CASSWTSGRDTGELFF.

This clone turned up a few times. J is TRBJ1-1 and V is TRBV7-2, with D perhaps matching TRBD1 (5 bases). The CDR3 sequence is 17 residues long. Trimming stripped 2 bases from V and 1 base from J, with 17 bases between. The V gene's germline CDR1 is SGHTA and CDR2 FQGNSA. For the CDR3, the DNA is TGTGCCAGCAGCTTACCCCCTGGGGCAGGGAAGAACACTGAAGCTTTCTTT. Its translation: CASSLPPGAGKNTEAFF.